The T cell receptor (beta chain) described here comes from a study of shared clonotypes between healthy human individuals. Findings and caveats of the study: Estimated richness values were generally larger in naive subsets than in memory subsets. In a handful of donors, roughly 5.2% of naive CD4 clonotypes appeared in common.

This clone came up once. Antigen: not known. The CDR3 length is 15 residues. V lost 5 bases to trimming and J lost 1 base, with 12 bases between them. From germline, CDR1 is MNHEY and CDR2 SMNVEV (reference sequence). TCRdb keeps only in-frame clones here, not all; method: immunoSEQ multiplex PCR. In the table there are about 2.1 million clones, roughly 93% of which are singletons. Naive CD8 cells lacked CD45RO, underwent positive selection for CCR7 and left out terminally differentiated effector memory CD45RA+ cells. The donors were adults (healthy and HIV-negative) with no recent acute infections or vaccinations.

The J gene is TRBJ1-3, the V gene TRBV27; D remains unclear. The TCR comes from a man aged 18 to 29 in good health. Some clones in this sample may be carry-over from other donors' samples. The sample comprised naive CD8+ T cells from PBMCs. The CDR3 region is CASSPRGPSGNTIYF. The CDR3, as DNA: TGTGCCAGCAGTCCCCGGGGTCCTTCTGGAAACACCATATATTTT.